A single T cell receptor beta chain is shown here with its context. Specified treatment: randomized to nivolumab then ipilimumab (arm A) or the reverse (arm B). CDR1 is MNHEY, CDR2 SMNVEV, per germline (reference sequence). The CDR3 has 14 amino acids. V was clipped by 4 bases and J by 2 bases, with 12 bases between them. The sample belongs to a study of sequential checkpoint blockade in melanoma. Study-level background: Arm A got nivolumab then ipilimumab; arm B the reverse, 1:1.

Clones were read by immunoSEQ multiplex PCR, and TCRdb kept only the in-frame ones, dropping some. The sample lists roughly 29,000 clones, 83% occurring once. The chain couples TRBV27 to TRBJ2-7; D is perhaps TRBD1 (7 bases). The clonotype originates from a human donor with melanoma. The sample here was CD8+ T cells sorted from blood (inferred from file names), taken from a patient given nivolumab and ipilimumab in sequence. The CDR3 region is CASSSIRGAYEQYF. CDR3 DNA: TGTGCCAGCAGTTCGATCAGGGGGGCCTACGAGCAGTACTTC.